Listed here are 30 T cell receptor beta chains from one sample, sequenced in a study of Ad26.COV2.S vaccination and SARS-CoV-2 variants. The treatment was: around 19 received Ad26.COV2.S at low or high dose, single or two shots; 5 received placebo; per-sample allocation not given. Vaccine and placebo recipients were sampled on day 63 after the first injection. Here immunoSEQ multiplex PCR was the method, and the copy in TCRdb shows in-frame clones only, minus some. Of about 330,000 clones in the sample, approximately 87% were seen once. The sample here was peripheral blood, taken in a trial of Ad26.COV2.S vaccine versus placebo. These receptors were obtained from a person aged 18-65 years who received the Ad26.COV2.S COVID-19 vaccine or a placebo.

The rearrangement uses TRBV5-1 and TRBJ2-7; maybe TRBD1 (6 bases). Germline CDR1 is SGHRS and CDR2 is YFSETQ. Trimming removed 4 bases from V and 3 bases from J, with 17 bases in between. This CDR3 is built from 15 residues. CDR3 protein: CASSDARQAVYEQYF. CDR3 DNA sequence: TGCGCCAGCAGCGACGCCAGACAGGCTGTCTACGAGCAGTACTTC.

The V and J genes are TRBV3-1 (or the pseudogene TRBV3-2) and TRBJ1-1; 8 bases are shared with TRBD1. Germline values: CDR1 LGHDT, CDR2 YNNKEL (reference sequence). With 1 base clipped from V and 11 bases from J, the junction kept 9 bases outside the gene matches. The CDR3 has 14 residues. CDR3 sequence (DNA): TGTGCCAGCAGCCAAGCCCACCAGGGGGCGCGCGCTTTCTTT. It encodes CASSQAHQGARAFF.

Here the CDR3 DNA reads TGTGCCAGCAGCGTAAACCGGGACAGGGGGAACTATGGCTACACCTTC. As protein: CASSVNRDRGNYGYTF. V is TRBV9 and J is TRBJ1-2; 11 bases are a match to TRBD1. CDR3 length: 16 residues. Germline trimming cut 1 base from V and 2 bases from J; bases unmatched to any gene: 4. Germline assignment: CDR1 SGDLS and CDR2 YYNGEE.

The chain uses TRBV6-2 or TRBV6-3 and TRBJ2-2; no firm D call. The CDR3 loop spans 15 amino acids. Germline-derived CDR1 and CDR2 are MNHEY and SVGEGT. Trimming cost V 0 bases and J 3 bases, with 8 bases left between them. CDR3 DNA: TGTGCCAGCAGTTACTCGAGAATAGACACCGGGGAGCTGTTTTTT. Translating gives CASSYSRIDTGELFF.

The chain links TRBV29-1 to TRBJ1-2; 7 positions agree with TRBD1. The CDR3 spans 12 residues. The germline gives CDR1 SQVTM, CDR2 ANQGSEA. V dropped 2 bases and J dropped 4; count of bases not matched to a gene: 1. CDR3 sequence reads: CSVEQGVYGYTF. CDR3 DNA sequence: TGCAGCGTTGAACAGGGGGTCTATGGCTACACCTTC.

V gene TRBV29-1 combines with J gene TRBJ1-1; D unclear. Germline CDR1 is SQVTM and CDR2 is ANQGSEA. The CDR3 runs 13 residues. V was trimmed by 3 bases and J by 3 bases, leaving 11 bases between them. The CDR3 protein is CSVERTVDTEAFF. The CDR3 bases are TGCAGCGTTGAGAGGACTGTGGACACTGAAGCTTTCTTT.

This rearrangement joins TRBV21-1 to TRBJ1-4; the table's D gene call, TRBD1, was not cross checked with the DNA. TRBV21-1 corresponds to a pseudogene. The CDR3 is 14 amino acids. CDR3 nucleotide sequence: TGTGCCAGCTCCAGGGGAACAACTAATGAAAAACTGTTTTTT. Translation: CASSRGTTNEKLFF.

This clone was seen a few times. V and J are TRBV27 and TRBJ1-5; D is possibly TRBD1 (5 bases). The CDR3 totals 12 residues. CDR1 and CDR2 (germline): MNHEY, SMNVEV (reference sequence). The V and J ends lost 3 bases and 9 bases respectively, with 9 bases between them. This chain's CDR3 is CASSLERGPQHF. The CDR3 DNA reads TGTGCCAGCAGTTTGGAAAGGGGGCCCCAGCATTTT.

V gene TRBV2 combines with J gene TRBJ2-5, with TRBD1 as a possible D gene (5 bases). This CDR3 is built from 13 residues. Germline V lookup: CDR1 SNHLY, CDR2 FYNNEI. With 7 bases removed from V and 1 base from J, the gap between germline ends came to 10 bases. CDR3 sequence (DNA): TGTGCCAGCAAGCCGACAGTCCAAGAGACCCAGTACTTC. Its protein is CASKPTVQETQYF.

The V and J genes are TRBV28 and TRBJ2-5; 14 bases match TRBD2. Trimming at V came to 5 bases and at J to 2 bases, leaving 1 base not matched to a gene. Germline V gene lookup returns CDR1 MDHEN and CDR2 SYDVKM. The CDR3 is 15 amino acids. The CDR3 loop reads CASSRTSGRQETQYF. DNA for the CDR3: TGTGCCAGCAGTAGGACTAGCGGGAGGCAAGAGACCCAGTACTTC.

The J gene is TRBJ2-2, the V gene TRBV12-5; TRBD2 agrees at 11 bases. V lost 0 bases to trimming and J lost 4 bases; unmatched junction nucleotides: 7. Germline lookup yields CDR1 LGHNT and CDR2 FRNRAP. This CDR3 region has 18 residues. CDR3 in DNA: TGTGCTAGTGGTTTGGTACTGGGGCTAGCGGGAGGCACCGGGGAGCTGTTTTTT. The encoded protein is CASGLVLGLAGGTGELFF. The variable domain in full, completed from reference TRBV12-5 and TRBJ2-2, reads DARVTQTPRHKVTEMGQEVTMRCQPILGHNTVFWYRQTMMQGLELLAYFRNRAPLDDSGMPKDRFSAEMPDATLATLKIQPSEPRDSAVYFCASGLVLGLAGGTGELFFGEGSRLTVL.

This clone was detected only once. The chain has TRBV5-1 and TRBJ1-5; D gene unclear. From germline, CDR1 is SGHRS and CDR2 YFSETQ. The CDR3 consists of 15 residues. Trimming took 4 bases from V and 3 from J, leaving 14 bases between them. CDR3 in DNA: TGCGCCAGCAGCCCCGCTTCTGGGCTCAATCAGCCCCAGCATTTT. It yields the protein CASSPASGLNQPQHF. Full variable domain (remainder filled in from reference TRBV5-1 and TRBJ1-5): KAGVTQTPRYLIKTRGQQVTLSCSPISGHRSVSWYQQTPGQGLQFLFEYFSETQRNKGNFPGRFSGRQFSNSRSEMNVSTLELGDSALYLCASSPASGLNQPQHFGDGTRLSIL.

The chain uses TRBV19 and TRBJ2-5, with 10 bases identical to TRBD1. This CDR3 spans 14 amino acids. Germline V gene lookup returns CDR1 LNHDA and CDR2 SQIVND (reference sequence). With V trimmed by 10 bases and J by 5 bases, 10 bases remained unmatched. The CDR3 is CATNPGQGFETQYF. In DNA, the CDR3 is TGTGCCACTAACCCGGGACAGGGGTTTGAGACCCAGTACTTC.

For the CDR3, the DNA is TGCGCCAGCACCCCAGGGGGAACTAATGAAAAACTGTTTTTT. Residues: CASTPGGTNEKLFF. This rearrangement joins TRBV5-1 to TRBJ1-4, with 7 bases aligning to TRBD1. CDR1 is SGHRS, CDR2 YFSETQ, per germline. Trimming at V came to 6 bases and at J to 1 base, leaving 3 bases not matched to a gene. This CDR3 has 14 amino acids.

The chain has TRBV9 and TRBJ2-1; D is uncertain. Germline assignment: CDR1 SGDLS and CDR2 YYNGEE. The CDR3 spans 14 residues. The V gene lost 2 bases and the J gene lost 2 bases, with 8 bases spanning the gap. CDR3 amino acids: CASSVGPPYNEQFF. For the CDR3, the DNA is TGTGCCAGCAGCGTCGGACCGCCCTACAATGAGCAGTTCTTC. Variable domain in full (rest from reference TRBV9 and TRBJ2-1): DSGVTQTPKHLITATGQRVTLRCSPRSGDLSVYWYQQSLDQGLQFLIQYYNGEERAKGNILERFSAQQFPDLHSELNLSSLELGDSALYFCASSVGPPYNEQFFGPGTRLTVL.

This chain links TRBV3-1 (or the pseudogene TRBV3-2) with TRBJ2-1, with 9 positions matching TRBD2. Germline V gives CDR1 LGHDT, CDR2 YNNKEL (reference sequence). After removal of 4 bases from V and 5 bases from J, the junction contained 12 bases not matched to a gene. CDR3 length equals 17 residues. The CDR3 spells CASSPTPIAGVHNEQFF. In DNA, the CDR3 is TGTGCCAGCAGCCCCACCCCCATAGCGGGAGTACACAATGAGCAGTTCTTC.

The chain carries TRBV13 and TRBJ1-5; a possible D gene is TRBD1 (5 bases). The V end was cut by 0 bases, the J end by 2 bases, with 8 bases between. The CDR3 is 15 residues long. Germline CDR1 is PRHDT and CDR2 is FYEKMQ (reference sequence). CDR3: CASSLGGLRNQPQHF. CDR3 sequence (DNA): TGTGCCAGCAGCTTAGGGGGACTCCGCAATCAGCCCCAGCATTTT.

The chain joins TRBV12-5 to TRBJ2-5; weak D call: TRBD1 (6 bases). The ends were cut back, 7 bases at V and 5 bases at J, with 23 bases in the middle. This CDR3 contains 16 residues. Germline V gene sequence: CDR1 LGHNT, CDR2 FRNRAP. CDR3 in DNA: TGTGCTAGTGCCCCACCCCCCTACAGGGTTTTGGAGACCCAGTACTTC. Residues: CASAPPPYRVLETQYF.

J is TRBJ1-1 and V is TRBV6-2 or TRBV6-3, with D maybe TRBD1 (5 bases). The CDR3 has 12 amino acids. In germline, CDR1 is MNHEY, CDR2 SVGEGT. V lost 5 bases and J lost 1, with 5 bases in between. The chain's CDR3 is CASSTGNTEAFF. CDR3 DNA: TGTGCCAGCAGTACAGGGAACACTGAAGCTTTCTTT.

The V gene is TRBV7-2, the J gene TRBJ1-6; a possible D gene is TRBD1 (5 bases). The CDR3 runs to 15 residues. V dropped 8 bases and J dropped 0 bases, with 11 bases sitting between them. The germline gives CDR1 SGHTA, CDR2 FQGNSA. The CDR3 region is CASGPGVSYNSPLHF. CDR3 bases: TGTGCCAGCGGCCCGGGGGTCTCCTATAATTCACCCCTCCACTTT.

CDR3 bases: TGTGCCAGCAGTTACTCAACGGCCAATCAGCCCCAGCATTTT. Translation gives CASSYSTANQPQHF. This chain connects TRBV6-5 to TRBJ1-5; D gene ambiguous. Germline CDR1 MNHEY, CDR2 SVGAGI. CDR3 length: 14 amino acids. Deletions cut 0 bases from V and 3 bases from J, with 6 bases between.

This rearrangement joins TRBV19 to TRBJ2-1; D possibly matches TRBD1 or TRBD2 (5 bases each). The V gene lost 3 bases and the J gene lost 13 bases, with 13 bases spanning the gap. CDR1 is LNHDA, CDR2 SQIVND, per germline (reference sequence). The CDR3 loop spans 12 amino acids. CDR3 sequence reads: CASSIGRDGQFF. The DNA for the CDR3 is TGTGCCAGTAGTATCGGCCGGGACGGACAGTTCTTC.

The rearrangement uses TRBV15 and TRBJ2-1; 10 bases agree with TRBD2. Germline CDR1 LNHNV, CDR2 YYDKDF (reference sequence). The CDR3 consists of 14 residues. Trimming at V came to 8 bases and at J to 9 bases, leaving 10 bases not matched to a gene. CDR3 sequence: CATGAAGGPLEQFF. CDR3 bases: TGTGCCACCGGGGCAGCGGGGGGGCCCCTTGAGCAGTTCTTC.

The rearrangement links TRBV19 to TRBJ1-1, with D perhaps TRBD1 (5 bases). With 3 bases removed from V and 0 bases from J, the gap between germline ends came to 14 bases. This CDR3 contains 16 residues. Germline V CDR1 and CDR2: LNHDA, SQIVND (reference sequence). CDR3 residues: CASSIGALIMNTEAFF. Here the CDR3 DNA reads TGTGCCAGTAGTATCGGGGCCCTGATTATGAACACTGAAGCTTTCTTT. The full variable domain, rest sourced from reference TRBV19 and TRBJ1-1, is DGGITQSPKYLFRKEGQNVTLSCEQNLNHDAMYWYRQDPGQGLRLIYYSQIVNDFQKGDIAEGYSVSREKKESFPLTVTSAQKNPTAFYLCASSIGALIMNTEAFFGQGTRLTVV.

The DNA for the CDR3 is TGTGCCAGCTCCACCCAAGAGGGACAGGGAAGGTACGAGCAGTACTTC. Translated: CASSTQEGQGRYEQYF. The V gene is TRBV18, the J gene TRBJ2-7; 9 positions agree with TRBD1. V gave up 6 bases and J gave up 4 bases; unmatched junction bases: 13. The germline V gene encodes CDR1 KGHSH and CDR2 LQKENI. There are 16 residues in the CDR3.

Of note for this clone: Other DNA variants within this sample encode the same CDR3. The rearrangement links TRBV18 to TRBJ1-4; possible D gene TRBD1, 5 bases. The CDR3 consists of 15 residues. Germline V CDR1 and CDR2: KGHSH, LQKENI. Trimming pared 0 bases from V and 8 bases from J, leaving 13 bases between. CDR3 protein: CASSPPGQGGEKLFF. The CDR3, as DNA: TGTGCCAGCTCACCACCGGGGCAGGGCGGCGAAAAACTGTTTTTT.

CDR3 in DNA: TGTGCCAGTAGGGCTAGCGGGAGTAATGAGCAGTTCTTC. The encoded protein is CASRASGSNEQFF. The rearrangement joins TRBV19 to TRBJ2-1; TRBD2 matches 10 bases. From germline, CDR1 is LNHDA and CDR2 SQIVND (reference sequence). Germline trimming cut 6 bases from V and 7 bases from J; bases unmatched to any gene: 3. The CDR3 loop spans 13 amino acids.

The V and J genes are TRBV6-2 or TRBV6-3 and TRBJ1-1; D is unclear. Germline-derived CDR1 and CDR2 are MNHEY and SVGEGT. This CDR3 comprises 13 residues. V lost 2 bases to trimming and J lost 5 bases, with 9 bases between them. CDR3 region: CASSYDRLTEAFF. Written as DNA, the CDR3 is TGTGCCAGCAGTTACGACCGGTTGACTGAAGCTTTCTTT.

V gene TRBV7-9 combines with J gene TRBJ2-3; D is tentatively TRBD1 or TRBD2 (5 bases each). The CDR3 is 15 amino acids. Trimming took off 0 bases at V and 2 bases at J, with 9 bases between the two ends. Germline values: CDR1 SEHNR, CDR2 FQNEAQ (reference sequence). CDR3 in amino acids: CASSLALGATDTQYF. The DNA for the CDR3 is TGTGCCAGCAGCTTAGCGCTCGGGGCCACAGATACGCAGTATTTT.

The chain carries TRBV9 and TRBJ1-6, with a possible D match to TRBD1 (5 bases). From germline, CDR1 is SGDLS and CDR2 YYNGEE. CDR3 length: 16 amino acids. V shed 0 bases and J shed 4 bases, with 11 bases lying between them. The CDR3 reads CASSVDPGPYNSPLHF. CDR3 coding DNA: TGTGCCAGCAGCGTAGACCCGGGACCTTATAATTCACCCCTCCACTTT.